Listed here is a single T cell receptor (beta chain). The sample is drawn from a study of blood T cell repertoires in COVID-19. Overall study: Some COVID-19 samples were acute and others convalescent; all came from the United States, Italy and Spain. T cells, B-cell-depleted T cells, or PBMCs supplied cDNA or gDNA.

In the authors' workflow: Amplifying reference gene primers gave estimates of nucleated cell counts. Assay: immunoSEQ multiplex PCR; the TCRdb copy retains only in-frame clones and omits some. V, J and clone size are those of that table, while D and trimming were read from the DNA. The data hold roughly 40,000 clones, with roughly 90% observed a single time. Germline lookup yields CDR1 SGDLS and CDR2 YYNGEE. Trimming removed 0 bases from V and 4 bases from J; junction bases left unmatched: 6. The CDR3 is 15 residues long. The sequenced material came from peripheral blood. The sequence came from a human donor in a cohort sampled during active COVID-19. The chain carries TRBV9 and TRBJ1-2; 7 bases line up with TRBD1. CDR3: CASSVVTDRSYGYTF. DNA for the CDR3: TGTGCCAGCAGCGTAGTCACGGACAGGAGCTATGGCTACACCTTC. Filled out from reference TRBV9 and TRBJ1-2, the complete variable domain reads DSGVTQTPKHLITATGQRVTLRCSPRSGDLSVYWYQQSLDQGLQFLIQYYNGEERAKGNILERFSAQQFPDLHSELNLSSLELGDSALYFCASSVVTDRSYGYTFGSGTRLTVV.